This TCR beta chain was profiled in a study of shared T cell receptors in the human thymus. Assay used: immunoSEQ multiplex PCR; TCRdb lists only in-frame clones, some missing. The data show approximately 580,000 clones, 70% to 80% seen once. In addition, the sample was reused for a study of human thymus T cells.

The specimen sequenced was thymocytes. The sequence came from a boy less than two years old with a congenital heart defect.

The CDR3 DNA follows: TGTGCCAGCAGTGAAGCTCGACGGGACAACACTTACGAGCAGTACTTC. It is translated as CASSEARRDNTYEQYF. The V gene is TRBV6-1, the J gene TRBJ2-7; TRBD1 is a possible D gene (6 bases). Trimming removed 0 bases from V and 4 bases from J, with 16 bases in between. Germline lookup yields CDR1 MNHNS and CDR2 SASEGT. The CDR3 spans 16 residues.